This T cell receptor beta chain was profiled in a study of T-cell memory formation after mild COVID-19. Study as a whole: Clustering of TCRs was largely donor specific. Regarding the study as a whole: CD4+ contracting clones were mainly CM and EM; CD8+ ones, EMRA.

In the case of this clonotype: Its antigen is still unknown.

TCRdb ran MiXCR on the 5' RACE reads and lists one entry per CDR3 protein. There are approximately 300,000 distinct CDR3 sequences in the sample; roughly 15% occur only once, and roughly 20% lies in the top ten. V lost 4 bases to trimming and J lost 0 bases, with 7 bases between them. Germline loops: CDR1 ENHRY, CDR2 SYGVKD. This CDR3 is 15 amino acids long. The J gene is TRBJ2-6, the V gene TRBV10-3; D is uncertain. The receptor's source is a man aged 18 to 29 who had mild COVID-19 (a few samples of this study predate the infection). Cell type and time point are not known. The sample was PBMCs or a T cell subset sorted from them (not recorded which). In nucleotides, the CDR3 is TGTGCCATCAGTGTGGGTGCCTCTGGGGCCAACGTCCTGACTTTC. Its translation is CAISVGASGANVLTF.